These 10 T cell receptor beta chains were all obtained from the same sample, sequenced in a study of molecular identifiers for immune sequencing clone quantification. TCRdb re-derived calls from the PCR reads in MiXCR, one entry per CDR3 protein. This table has about 630,000 distinct CDR3 sequences, roughly 23% appearing once. Sequenced input: naive CD8+ T cells from blood, with Jurkat cell RNA spiked in. Documented subset: FACS-sorted CD8+CD4-CCR7+CD45RA+ naive T cells. All receptors come from a human donor in good health. Some libraries in this study had Jurkat cell RNA spiked in.

Notes on this clonotype: A clone one base away is much larger, so this may be a read error. J is TRBJ1-1 and V is TRBV5-1; 9 nucleotides match TRBD1. The CDR3 has 15 residues. V was pared by 0 bases and J by 6 bases, with 6 bases of the junction left unmatched. Germline lookup yields CDR1 SGHRS and CDR2 YFSETQ. The DNA of the CDR3 is TGCGCCAGCAGCTTGGGGACAGGGGTGATCGCTGAAGCTTTCTTT. As protein: CASSLGTGVIAEAFF.

This clonotype was detected only a few times. The chain uses TRBV20-1 and TRBJ1-4, with a tentative D call TRBD1 (5 bases). The CDR3 sequence is 16 residues long. CDR1 DFQATT and CDR2 SNEGSKA come from the germline V gene (reference sequence). V shed 0 bases and J shed 0 bases, with 11 bases lying between them. The CDR3 loop is CSARDRQGATNEKLFF. CDR3 DNA: TGCAGTGCTAGAGATCGTCAGGGAGCAACTAATGAAAAACTGTTTTTT.

As concerns this clonotype: Since a much larger clone is just one base distant, this may be a read error. This chain uses TRBV12-3 or TRBV12-4 with TRBJ2-7; TRBD2 matches at 7 bases. This CDR3 has 12 residues. The CDR3 region is CAGSGVGDEQYF. DNA of the CDR3: TGTGCCGGCAGCGGGGTCGGGGACGAGCAGTACTTC.

This rearrangement joins TRBV29-1 to TRBJ2-7; 7 nucleotides line up with TRBD1. The V gene end was trimmed by 8 bases and the J gene end by 2 bases; junction bases not matched to a gene: 6. Germline loops: CDR1 SQVTM, CDR2 ANQGSEA. CDR3 length: 12 residues. The DNA for the CDR3 is TGCAGCATCCGGGACAGCACCTACGAGCAGTACTTC. Translation: CSIRDSTYEQYF.

The chain has TRBV19 and TRBJ2-1; D gene unclear. Trimming removed 11 bases from V and 8 bases from J, with 16 bases in between. The CDR3 covers 12 residues. Germline V CDR1 and CDR2: LNHDA, SQIVND (reference sequence). The CDR3 bases are TGTGCCGTTGGACCGGGCCCTGATGAGCAGTTCTTC. Translation: CAVGPGPDEQFF.

This clonotype has just a few counts. One base away lies a much larger clone, so this may be a sequencing read error. The chain combines TRBV7-2 with TRBJ2-7; D is perhaps TRBD1 (5 bases). The CDR3 has 8 residues. Germline V gene lookup returns CDR1 SGHTA and CDR2 FQGNSA. The DNA for the CDR3 is TGTGCCAGCAAGGGGATAAGCTTC. Translated: CASKGISF. Full variable domain (outside the CDR3, taken from reference TRBV7-2 and TRBJ2-7): GAGVSQSPSNKVTEKGKDVELRCDPISGHTALYWYRQSLGQGLEFLIYFQGNSAPDKSGLPSDRFSAERTGGSVSTLTIQRTQQEDSAVYLCASKGISFGPGTRLTVT.

As regards this clonotype: This sequence may be a read error, since a much larger clone differs from it by one base. V usage is TRBV7-2 and J usage is TRBJ2-3; 10 bases map to TRBD1. Germline CDR1 reads SGHTA; CDR2 reads FQGNSA. V dropped 5 bases and J dropped 6; count of bases not matched to a gene: 11. The CDR3 length is 16 residues. CDR3 sequence reads: CASSVWDRGHTDTQYF. Here the CDR3 DNA reads TGTGCCAGCAGCGTATGGGACAGGGGACACACGGATACGCAGTATTTT.

This clonotype was counted between two and nine times. This could be a read error, since a much larger clone is one nucleotide away. This rearrangement joins TRBV7-9 to TRBJ1-4; D unclear. Germline-derived CDR1 and CDR2 are SEHNR and FQNEAQ (reference sequence). This CDR3 is built from 17 residues. CDR3 sequence: CASSSTRPVVSNEKLCF. CDR3 DNA: TGTGCCAGCAGCTCAACACGGCCGGTCGTATCTAATGAAAAACTGTGTTTT.

Regarding this clonotype: A much larger clone lies a single base off, so this may be a read error. The V call is TRBV4-1, the J call TRBJ2-2; possibly TRBD1 or TRBD2 for D (5 bases each). This CDR3 has 16 amino acids. Germline assignment: CDR1 MGHRA and CDR2 YSYEKL. Here the CDR3 DNA reads TGCGCCAGCAGCCAAGGGTGGGGCTTTGACACCGGGGAGCCGTTTTTT. It codes for CASSQGWGFDTGEPFF.

Only a few counts were recorded for this clonotype. CDR3 in amino acids: CASSYRDSNTEAFF. As DNA, the CDR3 is TGCGCCAGCAGTTATCGGGACTCGAACACTGAAGCTTTCTTT. This chain joins TRBV5-1 and TRBJ1-1; perhaps TRBD1 as D (5 bases). V dropped 5 bases and J dropped 1 base, with 12 bases sitting between them. This CDR3 comprises 14 residues. CDR1 and CDR2 from the germline V gene are SGHRS and YFSETQ.